Below, 24 T cell receptor beta chains from the same sample are listed, as sequenced in a study of T cell responses to AZD1222 COVID-19 vaccine. Profiling relied on immunoSEQ multiplex PCR, and the TCRdb table lists in-frame clones only, not all of them. Among around 78,000 clones listed, around 90% were seen once. Sequenced here: peripheral blood, sampled on day 0 of AZD1222 vaccination. These receptors originate from an adult in good health.

The gene calls are TRBV11-3 and TRBJ2-1, with D maybe TRBD1 (6 bases). Germline V lookup: CDR1 SGHNT, CDR2 YENEEA. The germline V and J ends were trimmed by 1 base and 7 bases, with 17 bases remaining between them. The CDR3 runs 16 residues. The CDR3 sequence: CASSLGTDGTRNEQFF. The CDR3 DNA is TGTGCCAGCAGCTTAGGGACAGACGGGACACGTAATGAGCAGTTCTTC.

The chain joins TRBV5-1 to TRBJ2-7, with 12 bases matching TRBD1. V gave up 2 bases and J gave up 7 bases; unmatched junction bases: 7. CDR3 length equals 15 residues. CDR1 is SGHRS and CDR2 is YFSETQ in the germline V gene. CDR3 sequence (DNA): TGCGCCAGCAGCTTCCCGGGACAGGGGGCGGGGGAGCAGTACTTC. Its translation: CASSFPGQGAGEQYF.

CDR3 nucleotide sequence: TGTGCCAGCAGTTCGACAGGGCAGACTGAAGCTTTCTTT. The encoded protein is CASSSTGQTEAFF. The chain recombines TRBV7-8 with TRBJ1-1; 7 nucleotides line up with TRBD1. After removal of 6 bases from V and 5 bases from J, the junction contained 6 bases not matched to a gene. Germline values: CDR1 SGHVS, CDR2 FQNEAQ. CDR3 length: 13 residues. The full variable domain, in which reference TRBV7-8 and TRBJ1-1 provide the parts outside the CDR3, is GAGVSQSPRYKVAKRGQDVALRCDPISGHVSLFWYQQALGQGPEFLTYFQNEAQLDKSGLPSDRFFAERPEGSVSTLKIQRTQQEDSAVYLCASSSTGQTEAFFGQGTRLTVV.

The chain couples TRBV7-2 to TRBJ1-6, with D hard to call. Deletions cut 1 base from V and 10 bases from J, with 5 bases between. Per germline, CDR1 SGHTA and CDR2 FQGNSA. The CDR3 sequence is 12 residues long. The CDR3 spells CASSLVYSPLHF. CDR3 sequence (DNA): TGTGCCAGCAGCTTAGTATACTCACCCCTCCACTTT.

Turning to this clone: The junction shows a germline mismatch at one end, possibly a read error. The gene calls are TRBV11-2 and TRBJ1-2; TRBD1 is a possible D gene (5 bases). The germline V gene encodes CDR1 SGHAT and CDR2 FQNNGV. CDR3 length: 11 amino acids. CDR3 loop: CASSLIGEDYF. For the CDR3, the DNA is TGTGCCAGCAGCTTAATAGGGGAGGACTACTTC.

This CDR3 reads CASSPSDGENLQPQHF. The CDR3 DNA reads as TGTGCCAGCAGCCCCTCGGACGGGGAAAACCTTCAGCCCCAGCATTTT. This chain uses TRBV7-2 with TRBJ1-5; D gene unclear. V lost 5 bases, J lost 6 bases, and 20 bases lay in between. The CDR3 extends over 16 amino acids. Germline CDR1 SGHTA, CDR2 FQGNSA. The whole variable domain, filled in from reference TRBV7-2 and TRBJ1-5, reads GAGVSQSPSNKVTEKGKDVELRCDPISGHTALYWYRQSLGQGLEFLIYFQGNSAPDKSGLPSDRFSAERTGGSVSTLTIQRTQQEDSAVYLCASSPSDGENLQPQHFGDGTRLSIL.

This chain connects TRBV28 to TRBJ1-5; D not certain. V was cut by 8 bases and J by 2 bases, with 16 bases left in between. CDR3 length equals 15 residues. The V gene's germline CDR1 is MDHEN and CDR2 SYDVKM. CDR3 coding DNA: TGTGCCAGCGCCCCGGGAGGGCGAGGCAATCAGCCCCAGCATTTT. The encoded protein is CASAPGGRGNQPQHF.

This chain connects TRBV19 to TRBJ2-3, with D possibly TRBD1 on 5 matching bases. V lost 6 bases and J 5 bases, leaving 15 bases between the germline ends. This CDR3 is built from 14 residues. Looked up from germline, CDR1 is LNHDA and CDR2 is SQIVND (reference sequence). CDR3 protein: CASSLDSTQDTQYF. In DNA form, the CDR3 reads TGTGCCAGTAGCCTCGACAGCACACAAGATACGCAGTATTTT.

This chain uses TRBV7-2 with TRBJ1-5; perhaps TRBD1 as D (5 bases). V lost 5 bases to trimming and J lost 2 bases, with 13 bases between them. This CDR3 is 15 amino acids long. Per germline, CDR1 SGHTA and CDR2 FQGNSA. In DNA form, the CDR3 reads TGTGCCAGCAGCCCTAAGGTGGGGGGCAATCAGCCCCAGCATTTT. This gives the protein CASSPKVGGNQPQHF.

The rearrangement uses TRBV28 and TRBJ1-5; D is possibly TRBD1 (5 bases). CDR1 and CDR2 (germline): MDHEN, SYDVKM. V was trimmed by 6 bases and J by 4 bases, leaving 7 bases between them. The CDR3 covers 12 residues. The CDR3 sequence: CASRRQNQPQHF. CDR3 nucleotide sequence: TGTGCCAGCAGGCGACAGAATCAGCCCCAGCATTTT.

The chain recombines TRBV3-1 (or the pseudogene TRBV3-2) with TRBJ2-2, with 10 bases that match TRBD1. Trimming removed 3 bases from V and 3 bases from J; junction bases left unmatched: 4. Per germline, CDR1 LGHDT and CDR2 YNNKEL (reference sequence). The length of the CDR3 is 16 residues. This CDR3 reads CASSQPTGGDTGELFF. Written as DNA, the CDR3 is TGTGCCAGCAGCCAGCCGACAGGGGGCGACACCGGGGAGCTGTTTTTT.

This rearrangement joins TRBV7-9 to TRBJ1-4, with D maybe TRBD1 (5 bases). V gave up 2 bases and J gave up 7 bases, with 11 bases separating them. The germline V gene has CDR1 SEHNR and CDR2 FQNEAQ (reference sequence). The CDR3 has 14 amino acids. CDR3 bases: TGTGCCAGCAGCTTACAGGAGGGGAGTGAAAAACTGTTTTTT. Translating it yields CASSLQEGSEKLFF.

CDR3: CASSRDSLTRPQHF. The CDR3 nucleotides read TGTGCCAGCAGCCGGGACAGCCTAACCAGGCCCCAGCATTTT. The rearrangement joins TRBV5-8 to TRBJ1-5; 7 bases match TRBD1. V was pared by 4 bases and J by 9 bases, with 10 bases of the junction left unmatched. CDR1 and CDR2 (germline): SGHTS, YDEGEE. The CDR3 sequence is 14 residues long. The full variable domain, completed using reference TRBV5-8 and TRBJ1-5, is EAGVTQSPTHLIKTRGQQATLRCSPISGHTSVYWYQQALGLGLQFLLWYDEGEERNRGNFPPRFSGRQFPNYSSELNVNALELEDSALYLCASSRDSLTRPQHFGDGTRLSIL.

The chain uses TRBV7-3 and TRBJ2-1; 8 bases fit TRBD1. CDR3 size: 15 residues. Germline trimming cut 0 bases from V and 4 bases from J; bases unmatched to any gene: 2. Germline lookup yields CDR1 SGHTA and CDR2 FQGTGA. The CDR3 region has the DNA TGTGCCAGCAGCTTAACGGGACAGGCGTACAATGAGCAGTTCTTC. It encodes CASSLTGQAYNEQFF.

The rearrangement joins TRBV7-6 to TRBJ2-1, with 7 bases matching TRBD2. The CDR3 consists of 11 residues. Unmatched junction bases numbered 6, after V lost 5 bases and J lost 14 bases. The germline V gene has CDR1 SGHVS and CDR2 FNYEAQ. The CDR3, as DNA: TGTGCCAGCAGCATAGGACTAGGCAAGTTCTTC. It yields the protein CASSIGLGKFF.

The chain uses TRBV6-5 and TRBJ1-3, with TRBD1 matching 7 bases. With 11 bases clipped from V and 0 bases from J, the junction kept 7 bases outside the gene matches. The CDR3 length is 14 residues. Per the germline V gene, CDR1 is MNHEY and CDR2 is SVGAGI. CDR3 protein: CASGTARSGNTIYF. The CDR3 nucleotides are TGTGCCTCTGGGACAGCCCGCTCTGGAAACACCATATATTTT.

This chain connects TRBV10-3 to TRBJ2-3, with TRBD2 matching over 7 bases. There are 14 residues in the CDR3. Germline V lookup: CDR1 ENHRY, CDR2 SYGVKD. The J segment lost 7 bases and the V segment lost 9 bases, leaving 13 bases of the junction unmatched. CDR3 amino acids: CAIGGREPNYTQYF. CDR3 coding DNA: TGTGCCATAGGCGGGCGGGAGCCGAACTATACGCAGTATTTT.

The chain links TRBV11-3 to TRBJ2-6, with TRBD1 as a possible D gene (6 bases). V gave up 5 bases and J gave up 2 bases, with 13 bases separating them. CDR1 is SGHNT and CDR2 is YENEEA in the germline V gene. The CDR3 is 16 amino acids. The CDR3 spells CASSPDSRPGANVLTF. DNA of the CDR3: TGTGCCAGCAGCCCGGACAGCCGGCCTGGGGCCAACGTCCTGACTTTC.

The chain links TRBV6-5 to TRBJ1-1; no firm D call. Germline V gives CDR1 MNHEY, CDR2 SVGAGI. Trimming cost V 5 bases and J 0 bases, with 13 bases left between them. The CDR3 loop spans 15 amino acids. Here the CDR3 reads CASSQDGTMNTEAFF. In nucleotides, the CDR3 is TGTGCCAGCAGTCAGGACGGCACAATGAACACTGAAGCTTTCTTT.

The chain is built from TRBV7-2 and TRBJ1-6, with 9 bases identical to TRBD1. The CDR3 is made up of 15 amino acids. V lost 1 base to trimming and J lost 9 bases; unmatched junction nucleotides: 4. Germline lookup yields CDR1 SGHTA and CDR2 FQGNSA. The CDR3 is CASSLGPDRGSPLHF. As DNA, the CDR3 is TGTGCCAGCAGCTTAGGGCCGGACAGGGGTTCACCCCTCCACTTT.

CDR3 nucleotides: TGTGCCAGCAGTCTGGGGGGCAGCCGAGCTTTCTTT. Its protein product is CASSLGGSRAFF. The chain couples TRBV27 to TRBJ1-1, with D possibly TRBD1 on 6 matching bases. CDR1 is MNHEY, CDR2 SMNVEV, per germline (reference sequence). The V and J ends lost 5 bases and 10 bases respectively, with 14 bases between them. The CDR3 is 12 amino acids.

The chain combines TRBV11-2 with TRBJ2-7; the D gene is possibly TRBD1 (6 bases). Trimming removed 6 bases from V and 5 bases from J, with 17 bases in between. CDR3 length: 14 residues. Germline values: CDR1 SGHAT, CDR2 FQNNGV. The CDR3 bases are TGTGCCAGCAGTCCTCGGCAGGGGAGAAACGAGCAGTACTTC. It yields the protein CASSPRQGRNEQYF. Looking up the rest from reference TRBV11-2 and TRBJ2-7 gives the full variable domain: EAGVAQSPRYKIIEKRQSVAFWCNPISGHATLYWYQQILGQGPKLLIQFQNNGVVDDSQLPKDRFSAERLKGVDSTLKIQPAKLEDSAVYLCASSPRQGRNEQYFGPGTRLTVT.

The chain links TRBV19 to TRBJ2-1; no clear D gene. CDR1 and CDR2 (germline): LNHDA, SQIVND (reference sequence). The length of the CDR3 is 13 residues. Deletions cut 5 bases from V and 5 bases from J, with 10 bases between. The CDR3, as DNA: TGTGCCAGTAGTTCTAGGACCAACAATGAGCAGTTCTTC. This gives the protein CASSSRTNNEQFF.

The genes are TRBV20-1 and TRBJ2-7; TRBD1 agrees at 7 bases. The CDR3 spans 11 residues. Per the germline V gene, CDR1 is DFQATT and CDR2 is SNEGSKA (reference sequence). The DNA for the CDR3 is TGCAGCAGCCGACAGGGATACGAGCAGTACTTC. Amino acids: CSSRQGYEQYF.